This T cell receptor (beta chain) is from a study of PD-1 and CTLA-4 blockade in melanoma. Germline CDR1 SGHDT, CDR2 YYEEEE. This CDR3 spans 15 amino acids. J gave up 8 bases and V 4 bases, and 8 bases lay outside the gene matches. This clone is classed as medium-sized. The repertoire was sequenced with immunoSEQ multiplex PCR; TCRdb's copy has only in-frame clones and lacks some. This table holds over 5,500 clones, 80% found once. The origin of this receptor is a human donor with melanoma. Sequencing used CD8+ T cells from peripheral blood, obtained before anti-PD-1 treatment. V usage is TRBV5-6 and J usage is TRBJ2-1; the match to TRBD2 covers 11 bases. In DNA form, the CDR3 reads TGTGCCAGCAGCCGCCTAGCGGGAGGATTCTATGAGCAGTTCTTC. This encodes CASSRLAGGFYEQFF.